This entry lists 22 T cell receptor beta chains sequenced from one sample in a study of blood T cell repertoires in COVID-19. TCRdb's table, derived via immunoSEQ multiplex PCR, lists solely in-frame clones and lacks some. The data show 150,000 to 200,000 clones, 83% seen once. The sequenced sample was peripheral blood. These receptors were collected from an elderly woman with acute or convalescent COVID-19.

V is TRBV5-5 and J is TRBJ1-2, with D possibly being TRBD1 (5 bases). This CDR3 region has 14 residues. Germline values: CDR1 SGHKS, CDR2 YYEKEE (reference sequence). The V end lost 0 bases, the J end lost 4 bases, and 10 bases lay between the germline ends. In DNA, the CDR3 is TGTGCCAGCAGCTTGGAGGGGCAGCCCTATGGCTACACCTTC. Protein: CASSLEGQPYGYTF.

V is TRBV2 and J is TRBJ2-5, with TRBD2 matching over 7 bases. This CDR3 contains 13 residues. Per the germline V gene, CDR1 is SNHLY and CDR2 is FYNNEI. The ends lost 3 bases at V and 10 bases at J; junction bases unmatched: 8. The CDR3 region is CASSDVAGERQYF. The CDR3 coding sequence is TGTGCCAGCAGTGATGTGGCGGGGGAACGCCAGTACTTC.

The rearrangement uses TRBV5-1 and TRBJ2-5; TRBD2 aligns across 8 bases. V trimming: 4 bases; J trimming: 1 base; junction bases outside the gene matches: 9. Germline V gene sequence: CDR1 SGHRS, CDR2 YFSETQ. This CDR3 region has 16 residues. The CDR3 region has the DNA TGCGCCAGCAGCGGTGTTACCGGGGGGGGCCAAGAGACCCAGTACTTC. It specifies CASSGVTGGGQETQYF.

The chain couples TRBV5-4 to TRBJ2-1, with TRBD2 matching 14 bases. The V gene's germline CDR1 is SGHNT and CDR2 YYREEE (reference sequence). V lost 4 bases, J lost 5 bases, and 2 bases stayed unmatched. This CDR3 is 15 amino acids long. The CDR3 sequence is CASSKTSGRDNEQFF. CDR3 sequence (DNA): TGTGCCAGCAGCAAGACTAGCGGGAGGGACAATGAGCAGTTCTTC. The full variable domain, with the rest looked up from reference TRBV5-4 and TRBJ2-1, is ETGVTQSPTHLIKTRGQQVTLRCSSQSGHNTVSWYQQALGQGPQFIFQYYREEENGRGNFPPRFSGLQFPNYSSELNVNALELDDSALYLCASSKTSGRDNEQFFGPGTRLTVL.

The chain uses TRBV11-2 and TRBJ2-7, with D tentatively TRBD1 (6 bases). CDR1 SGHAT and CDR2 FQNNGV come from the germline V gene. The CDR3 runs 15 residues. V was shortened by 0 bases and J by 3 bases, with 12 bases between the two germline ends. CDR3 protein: CASSLEGGKVYEQYF. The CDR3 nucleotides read TGTGCCAGCAGCTTAGAAGGGGGTAAAGTCTACGAGCAGTACTTC.

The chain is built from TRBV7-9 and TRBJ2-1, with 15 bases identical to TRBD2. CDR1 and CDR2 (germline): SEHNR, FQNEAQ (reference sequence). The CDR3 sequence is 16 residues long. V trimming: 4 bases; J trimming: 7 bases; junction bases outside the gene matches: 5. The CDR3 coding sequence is TGTGCCAGCAGCTCCCGGGGACTAGCGGGAGGTAATGAGCAGTTCTTC. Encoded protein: CASSSRGLAGGNEQFF.

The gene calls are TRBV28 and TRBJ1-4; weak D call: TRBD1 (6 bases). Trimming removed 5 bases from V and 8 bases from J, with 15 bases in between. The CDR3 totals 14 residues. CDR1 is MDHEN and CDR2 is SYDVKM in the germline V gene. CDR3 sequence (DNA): TGTGCCAGCAGTGTTACAGGGAAATGGGAAAAACTGTTTTTT. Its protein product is CASSVTGKWEKLFF.

The CDR3 spells CASSADRLATNEKLFF. Here the CDR3 DNA reads TGTGCCAGCAGTGCGGACAGGCTCGCAACTAATGAAAAACTGTTTTTT. This sequence joins TRBV2 and TRBJ1-4; 7 bases line up with TRBD1. J gave up 0 bases and V 4 bases, and 5 bases lay outside the gene matches. The CDR3 is 16 residues long. Germline loops: CDR1 SNHLY, CDR2 FYNNEI. Together with reference TRBV2 and TRBJ1-4, the CDR3 gives the full variable domain: EPEVTQTPSHQVTQMGQEVILRCVPISNHLYFYWYRQILGQKVEFLVSFYNNEISEKSEIFDDQFSVERPDGSNFTLKIRSTKLEDSAMYFCASSADRLATNEKLFFGSGTQLSVL.

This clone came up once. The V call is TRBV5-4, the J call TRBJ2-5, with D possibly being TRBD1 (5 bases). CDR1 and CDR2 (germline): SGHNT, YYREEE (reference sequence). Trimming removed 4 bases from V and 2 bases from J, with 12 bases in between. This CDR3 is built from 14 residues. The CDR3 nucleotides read TGTGCCAGCAGCCCCGGAACAGGACAAGAGACCCAGTACTTC. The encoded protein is CASSPGTGQETQYF.

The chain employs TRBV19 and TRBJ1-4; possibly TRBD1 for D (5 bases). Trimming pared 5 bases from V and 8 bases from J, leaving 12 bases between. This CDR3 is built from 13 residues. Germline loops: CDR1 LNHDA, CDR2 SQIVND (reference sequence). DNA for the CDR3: TGTGCCAGTAGTCCCCAGGGTTGGGAAAAACTGTTTTTT. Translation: CASSPQGWEKLFF. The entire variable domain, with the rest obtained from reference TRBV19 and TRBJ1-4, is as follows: DGGITQSPKYLFRKEGQNVTLSCEQNLNHDAMYWYRQDPGQGLRLIYYSQIVNDFQKGDIAEGYSVSREKKESFPLTVTSAQKNPTAFYLCASSPQGWEKLFFGSGTQLSVL.

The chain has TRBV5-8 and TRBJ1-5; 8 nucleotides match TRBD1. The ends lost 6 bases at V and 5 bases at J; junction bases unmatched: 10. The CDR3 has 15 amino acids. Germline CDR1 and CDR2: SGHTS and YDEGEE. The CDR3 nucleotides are TGTGCCAGCACCTTTTCAGGGGGCGCGGATCAGCCCCAGCATTTT. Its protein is CASTFSGGADQPQHF. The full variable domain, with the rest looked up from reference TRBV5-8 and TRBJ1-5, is EAGVTQSPTHLIKTRGQQATLRCSPISGHTSVYWYQQALGLGLQFLLWYDEGEERNRGNFPPRFSGRQFPNYSSELNVNALELEDSALYLCASTFSGGADQPQHFGDGTRLSIL.

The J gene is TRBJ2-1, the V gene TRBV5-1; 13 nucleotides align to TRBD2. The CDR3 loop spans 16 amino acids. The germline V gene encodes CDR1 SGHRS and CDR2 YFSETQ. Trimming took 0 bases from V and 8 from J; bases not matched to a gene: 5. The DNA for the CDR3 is TGCGCCAGCAGCTTGGAAGGGACTAGCGGGATGGATGAGCAGTTCTTC. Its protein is CASSLEGTSGMDEQFF.

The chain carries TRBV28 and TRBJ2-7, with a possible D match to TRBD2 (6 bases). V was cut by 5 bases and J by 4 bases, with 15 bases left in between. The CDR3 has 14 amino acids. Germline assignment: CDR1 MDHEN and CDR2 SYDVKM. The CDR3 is CASSRGGTDYEQYF. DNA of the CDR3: TGTGCCAGCAGTAGAGGCGGGACGGATTACGAGCAGTACTTC.

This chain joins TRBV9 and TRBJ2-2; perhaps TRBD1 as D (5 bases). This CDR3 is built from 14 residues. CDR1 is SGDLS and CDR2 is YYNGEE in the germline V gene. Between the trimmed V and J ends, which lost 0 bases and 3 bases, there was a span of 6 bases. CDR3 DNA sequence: TGTGCCAGCAGCGTAGCAGGGCACACCGGGGAGCTGTTTTTT. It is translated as CASSVAGHTGELFF. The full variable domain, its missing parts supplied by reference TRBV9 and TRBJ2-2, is DSGVTQTPKHLITATGQRVTLRCSPRSGDLSVYWYQQSLDQGLQFLIQYYNGEERAKGNILERFSAQQFPDLHSELNLSSLELGDSALYFCASSVAGHTGELFFGEGSRLTVL.

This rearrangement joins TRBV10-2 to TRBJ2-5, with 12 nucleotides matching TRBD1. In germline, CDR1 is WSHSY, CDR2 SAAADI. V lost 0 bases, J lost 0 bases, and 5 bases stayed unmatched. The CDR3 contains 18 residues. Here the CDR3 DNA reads TGCGCCAGCAGTGAGTCTCTGGGGACAGGGGGCTACCAAGAGACCCAGTACTTC. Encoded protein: CASSESLGTGGYQETQYF.

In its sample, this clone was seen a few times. Here the CDR3 reads CAGSGVNYGYTF. The CDR3 coding sequence is TGTGCCGGCTCGGGGGTTAACTATGGCTACACCTTC. This chain links TRBV30 with TRBJ1-2, with D possibly being TRBD1 (5 bases). From germline, CDR1 is GTSNPN and CDR2 SVGIG (reference sequence). Trimming shortened V by 8 bases and J by 1 base, and 11 bases separated the two germline ends. The CDR3 is made up of 12 amino acids.

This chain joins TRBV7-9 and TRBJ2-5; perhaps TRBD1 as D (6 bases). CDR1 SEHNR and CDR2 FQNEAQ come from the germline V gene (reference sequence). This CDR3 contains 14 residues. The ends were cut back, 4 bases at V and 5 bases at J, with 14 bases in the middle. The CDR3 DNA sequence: TGTGCCAGCAGCTCTGATCGGACAGTTGAGACCCAGTACTTC. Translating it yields CASSSDRTVETQYF.

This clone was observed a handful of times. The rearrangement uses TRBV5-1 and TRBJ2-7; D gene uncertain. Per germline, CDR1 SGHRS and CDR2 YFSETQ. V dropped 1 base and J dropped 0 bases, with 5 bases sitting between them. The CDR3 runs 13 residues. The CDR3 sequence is CASSLRSSYEQYF. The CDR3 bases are TGCGCCAGCAGCTTGCGTAGCTCCTACGAGCAGTACTTC.

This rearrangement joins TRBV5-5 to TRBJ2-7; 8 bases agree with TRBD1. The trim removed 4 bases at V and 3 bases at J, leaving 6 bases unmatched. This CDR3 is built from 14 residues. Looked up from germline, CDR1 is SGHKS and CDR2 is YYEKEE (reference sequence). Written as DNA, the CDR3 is TGTGCCAGCAGCCGGACAGGGAAAGGCTACGAGCAGTACTTC. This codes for CASSRTGKGYEQYF.

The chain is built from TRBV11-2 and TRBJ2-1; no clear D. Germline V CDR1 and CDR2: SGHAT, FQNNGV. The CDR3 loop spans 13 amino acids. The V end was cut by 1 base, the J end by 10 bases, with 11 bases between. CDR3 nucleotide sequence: TGTGCCAGCAGCTTAGCCCCTTCCAGGGAGCAGTTCTTC. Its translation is CASSLAPSREQFF.

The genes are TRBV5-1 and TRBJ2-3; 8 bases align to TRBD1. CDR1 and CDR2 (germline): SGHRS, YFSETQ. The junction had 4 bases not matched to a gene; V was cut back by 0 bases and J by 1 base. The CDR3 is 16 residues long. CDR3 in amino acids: CASSLAIQGGTDTQYF. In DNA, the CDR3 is TGCGCCAGCAGCTTGGCAATACAGGGGGGCACAGATACGCAGTATTTT.

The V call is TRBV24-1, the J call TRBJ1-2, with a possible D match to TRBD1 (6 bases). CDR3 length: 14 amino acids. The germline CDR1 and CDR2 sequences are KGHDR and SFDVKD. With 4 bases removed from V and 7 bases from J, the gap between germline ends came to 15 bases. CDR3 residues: CATSDPGRGGGYTF. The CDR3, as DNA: TGTGCCACCAGTGACCCCGGCAGGGGCGGTGGCTACACCTTC.